Listed below are T cell receptor beta chains from one sample, sequenced in a study of somatic mutations in cytotoxic T cells in rheumatoid arthritis. Only in-frame clones appear in the TCRdb table, and some are missing; sequencing was by immunoSEQ multiplex PCR. The sample shows 11,000 or so clones, about 70% of them seen only once. Specimen: CD8+ T cells sorted from blood. These receptors were taken from a man in his fifties or sixties in good health. Both conserved end residues are part of each CDR3. Fields, in order: D gene, clone size, J gene, V gene, CDR3 DNA, CDR3 protein. D genes are given only for firm matches. A clone size is listed for some rows: how often the clone was seen (once, few, many), or a class if it is expanded.

D gene: TRBD2; clone size: once; J gene: TRBJ2-5; V gene: TRBV4-3; CDR3 DNA: TGCGCCAGCAGCTTGTCCATAGCGGGAGTTTATGAGACCCAGTACTTC; CDR3 protein: CASSLSIAGVYETQYF
D gene: TRBD2; clone size: NA; J gene: TRBJ2-3; V gene: TRBV19; CDR3 DNA: TGTGCCAGTAGTTCCCTTGGACTAGCAGGCACAGATACGCAGTATTTT; CDR3 protein: CASSSLGLAGTDTQYF
D gene: NA; clone size: NA; J gene: TRBJ2-3; V gene: TRBV29-1; CDR3 DNA: TGCAGCGTTGAAGATTGGGAAAGGGAAGATACGCAGTATTTT; CDR3 protein: CSVEDWEREDTQYF
D gene: NA; clone size: few; J gene: TRBJ1-6; V gene: TRBV7-9; CDR3 DNA: TGTGCCAGCAGCTTAGAGAATTCACCCCTCCACTTT; CDR3 protein: CASSLENSPLHF
D gene: TRBD1; clone size: NA; J gene: TRBJ1-4; V gene: TRBV9; CDR3 DNA: TGTGCCAGCAGCGAACAGGGGGCCATCGGTGAAAAACTGTTTTTT; CDR3 protein: CASSEQGAIGEKLFF
D gene: TRBD1; clone size: NA; J gene: TRBJ2-2; V gene: TRBV7-9; CDR3 DNA: TGTGCCAGCAGCTTTTCCGACAGGGGGTACGGAAACACCGGGGAGCTGTTTTTT; CDR3 protein: CASSFSDRGYGNTGELFF
D gene: NA; clone size: once; J gene: TRBJ2-7; V gene: TRBV27; CDR3 DNA: TGTGCCAGCAGTTTAATTGGCGGGTACGAGCAGTACTTC; CDR3 protein: CASSLIGGYEQYF
D gene: TRBD2; clone size: NA; J gene: TRBJ2-1; V gene: TRBV5-6; CDR3 DNA: TGTGCCAGCAGCGGGAGCGGGGGTGAGCAGTTCTTC; CDR3 protein: CASSGSGGEQFF
D gene: NA; clone size: NA; J gene: TRBJ1-3; V gene: TRBV19; CDR3 DNA: TGTGCCAGTAGTATTTTCTCAGGGCCTGGAAACACCATATATTTT; CDR3 protein: CASSIFSGPGNTIYF
D gene: TRBD1; clone size: NA; J gene: TRBJ2-7; V gene: TRBV11-2; CDR3 DNA: TGTGCCAGCAGCTCAGGAGGGACAGGGGACCACGAGCAGTACTTC; CDR3 protein: CASSSGGTGDHEQYF
D gene: TRBD2; clone size: NA; J gene: TRBJ2-1; V gene: TRBV11-1; CDR3 DNA: TGTGCCAGCAGCCTGGGACTAGCGGTTGGGAATGAGCAGTTCTTC; CDR3 protein: CASSLGLAVGNEQFF
D gene: TRBD1; clone size: few; J gene: TRBJ2-7; V gene: TRBV6-5; CDR3 DNA: TGTGCCAGCAGTTTGACCAGACAGGGCCACGAGCAGTACTTC; CDR3 protein: CASSLTRQGHEQYF
D gene: TRBD1; clone size: NA; J gene: TRBJ2-1; V gene: TRBV7-9; CDR3 DNA: TGTGCCAGCAGCTGGACAGGGGACGCCACTTATGGGCGCGAGCAGTTCTTC; CDR3 protein: CASSWTGDATYGREQFF
D gene: TRBD1; clone size: few; J gene: TRBJ1-6; V gene: TRBV7-9; CDR3 DNA: TGTGCCAGCAGCCATCATACAGGGGATTCACCCCTCCACTTT; CDR3 protein: CASSHHTGDSPLHF
D gene: TRBD1; clone size: NA; J gene: TRBJ1-1; V gene: TRBV5-6; CDR3 DNA: TGTGCCAGCAGCTGGTGGACAGGGCCCACTGAAGCTTTCTTT; CDR3 protein: CASSWWTGPTEAFF
D gene: NA; clone size: NA; J gene: TRBJ2-7; V gene: TRBV6-1; CDR3 DNA: TGTGCCAGCAGTGAAGCGATAAGCAGCCCGGGTGAGCAGTACTTC; CDR3 protein: CASSEAISSPGEQYF
D gene: NA; clone size: once; J gene: TRBJ2-3; V gene: TRBV4-2; CDR3 DNA: TGTGCCAGCAGCCGTGGGAGCACAGATACGCAGTATTTT; CDR3 protein: CASSRGSTDTQYF
D gene: TRBD1; clone size: NA; J gene: TRBJ2-1; V gene: TRBV30; CDR3 DNA: TGTGCCTCCCGGGACAGGGCTTTCAATGAGCAGTTCTTC; CDR3 protein: CASRDRAFNEQFF
D gene: NA; clone size: NA; J gene: TRBJ2-3; V gene: TRBV7-9; CDR3 DNA: TGTGCCAGCAGCTTGGTTGTCGGACGGCAAGATACGCAGTATTTT; CDR3 protein: CASSLVVGRQDTQYF
D gene: NA; clone size: NA; J gene: TRBJ1-2; V gene: TRBV29-1; CDR3 DNA: TGCAGCGCCGAAGGAGGCCTTAGCGGCTACACCTTC; CDR3 protein: CSAEGGLSGYTF
D gene: NA; clone size: NA; J gene: TRBJ2-3; V gene: TRBV10-1; CDR3 DNA: TGCGCCAGCAGCCGAAGCCTGGCGGTAGATACGCAGTATTTT; CDR3 protein: CASSRSLAVDTQYF
D gene: TRBD1; clone size: NA; J gene: TRBJ2-7; V gene: TRBV28; CDR3 DNA: TGTGCCAGCACCCTGGGACAGGGGATTTACGAGCAGTACTTC; CDR3 protein: CASTLGQGIYEQYF
D gene: NA; clone size: NA; J gene: TRBJ1-5; V gene: TRBV27; CDR3 DNA: TGTGCCAGCAGTTTATCGGCCGAGGGTCAGCCCCAGCATTTT; CDR3 protein: CASSLSAEGQPQHF
D gene: NA; clone size: NA; J gene: TRBJ2-3; V gene: TRBV7-6; CDR3 DNA: TGTGCCAGCAGCTCGGATGGGGCCACAGATACGCAGTATTTT; CDR3 protein: CASSSDGATDTQYF
D gene: NA; clone size: NA; J gene: TRBJ1-2; V gene: TRBV5-6; CDR3 DNA: TGTGCCAGCAGCTTCTTACCCACAGCTAACTATGGCTACACCTTC; CDR3 protein: CASSFLPTANYGYTF
D gene: TRBD1; clone size: NA; J gene: TRBJ1-5; V gene: TRBV2; CDR3 DNA: TGTGCCAGCAGTTACTCGGCAGGCAGGGGGAATCAGCCCCAGCATTTT; CDR3 protein: CASSYSAGRGNQPQHF
D gene: TRBD2; clone size: NA; J gene: TRBJ2-1; V gene: TRBV28; CDR3 DNA: TGTGCCACAGGGTTCGCTCTAGCGGGAGTCAATGAGCAGTTCTTC; CDR3 protein: CATGFALAGVNEQFF
D gene: NA; clone size: few; J gene: TRBJ2-7; V gene: TRBV27; CDR3 DNA: TGTGCCAGCAGGGATGACAGCTACGAGCAGTACTTC; CDR3 protein: CASRDDSYEQYF